This TCR beta chain was sequenced for a study of neoadjuvant anti-PD-1 for oral cavity cancer. TCRdb's copy holds only in-frame clones and misses some; the assay was immunoSEQ multiplex PCR. Found here are 70,000 to 95,000 clones, under 90% of them singletons; the top ten hold 2.5% to 3.5%. V shed 8 bases and J 7 bases; nucleotides not matched to a gene: 10. The CDR3 has 14 amino acids. Per germline, CDR1 MNHEY and CDR2 SMNVEV (reference sequence). This TCR was sampled from a person aged 40 to 85 with oral cavity squamous cell carcinoma. The J gene is TRBJ1-2, the V gene TRBV27; 10 bases are a match to TRBD1. Sequenced here: PBMCs, sampled before nivolumab (anti-PD-1) treatment. Here the CDR3 DNA reads TGTGCCAGCGGCCCGGACAGGGGGGTTATTGGCTACACCTTC. This encodes CASGPDRGVIGYTF.